Sequencing of this TCR beta chain was carried out in a study of OX40 agonist ivuxolimab in advanced cancers. Study as a whole: Dosing consisted of intravenous ivuxolimab at 0.01 to 10 mg/kg every 2 weeks. Overall study results and limits: Expanded peripheral T cells had an undetermined antigen specificity.

This clone is categorized as medium-sized. Its antigen remains unidentified. Using immunoSEQ multiplex PCR, the repertoire was profiled, and TCRdb retains in-frame clones only, with some absent. In the table there are around 60,000 clones, 75% to 95% of which are singletons. The starting material was CD4+ or CD8+ T cells sorted from blood, obtained in a trial of the OX40 agonist ivuxolimab. The receptor comes from an adult with an advanced solid tumor such as melanoma, head and neck, liver or kidney cancer.

CDR3 coding DNA: TGTGCCAGCAGCCAAGAAGGACTAGCGGAGCCCTACGAGCAGTACTTC. It is translated as CASSQEGLAEPYEQYF. The chain has TRBV4-2 and TRBJ2-7; 10 nucleotides align to TRBD2. V lost 0 bases and J lost 2; bases outside the gene matches: 4. The germline CDR1 and CDR2 sequences are LGHNA and YNFKEQ. The CDR3 has 16 residues.